This entry features one TCR beta chain sequence. The data stem from a study of control samples from healthy donors and cancer patients. The V and J ends lost 7 bases and 8 bases, in that order; junction bases with no gene match: 17. This CDR3 has 15 residues. Looked up from germline, CDR1 is SGHRS and CDR2 is YFSETQ. Only in-frame clones appear in the TCRdb table, and some are missing; sequencing was by immunoSEQ multiplex PCR. The profile shows 100,000 to 150,000 clones, over 80% of them singletons. The sequenced sample consisted of blood. This sequence joins TRBV5-1 and TRBJ1-2; 7 bases match TRBD1. The receptor was derived from a woman between 50 and 59 years old in good health. The CDR3 DNA sequence: TGCGCCAGCCATGCTCCCAACGACAGGGAAAAGGGCTACACCTTC. This gives the protein CASHAPNDREKGYTF.